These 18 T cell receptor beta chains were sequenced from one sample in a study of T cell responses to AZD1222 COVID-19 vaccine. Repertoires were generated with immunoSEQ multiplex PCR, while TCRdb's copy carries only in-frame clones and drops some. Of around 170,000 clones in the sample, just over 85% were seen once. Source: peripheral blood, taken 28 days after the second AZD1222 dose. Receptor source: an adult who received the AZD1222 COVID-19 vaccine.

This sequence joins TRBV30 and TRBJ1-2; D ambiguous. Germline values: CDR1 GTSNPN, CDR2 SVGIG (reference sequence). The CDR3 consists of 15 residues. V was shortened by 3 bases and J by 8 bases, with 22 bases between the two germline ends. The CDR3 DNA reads TGTGCCTGGAGGCTTCGGGGAGCCTGGGTGGGGGGCTACACCTTC. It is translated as CAWRLRGAWVGGYTF. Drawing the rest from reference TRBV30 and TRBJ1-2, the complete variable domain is SQTIHQWPATLVQPVGSPLSLECTVEGTSNPNLYWYRQAAGRGLQLLFYSVGIGQISSEVPQNLSASRPQDRQFILSSKKLLLSDSGFYLCAWRLRGAWVGGYTFGSGTRLTVV.

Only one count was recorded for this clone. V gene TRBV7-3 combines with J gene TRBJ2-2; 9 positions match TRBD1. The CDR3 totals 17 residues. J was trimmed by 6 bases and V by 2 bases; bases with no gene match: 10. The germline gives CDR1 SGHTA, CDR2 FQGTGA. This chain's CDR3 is CASSLLPITGGPGELFF. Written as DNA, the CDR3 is TGTGCCAGCAGCTTACTTCCCATTACAGGGGGCCCCGGGGAGCTGTTTTTT.

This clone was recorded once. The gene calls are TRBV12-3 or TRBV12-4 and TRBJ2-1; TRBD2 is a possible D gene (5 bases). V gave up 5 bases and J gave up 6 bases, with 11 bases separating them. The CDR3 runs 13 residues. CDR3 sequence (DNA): TGTGCCAGCAGTCCCCTAGCCTCCAATGAGCAGTTCTTC. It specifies CASSPLASNEQFF.

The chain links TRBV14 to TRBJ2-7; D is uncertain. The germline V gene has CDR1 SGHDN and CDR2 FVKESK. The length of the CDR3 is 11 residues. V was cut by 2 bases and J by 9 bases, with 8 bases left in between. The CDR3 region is CASSQLGVQYF. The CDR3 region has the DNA TGTGCCAGCAGCCAACTCGGTGTGCAGTACTTC.

CDR3 residues: CASTFREDTQYF. CDR3 nucleotides: TGTGCCAGCACCTTCCGGGAGGATACGCAGTATTTT. The rearrangement joins TRBV6-5 to TRBJ2-3; possible D gene TRBD2, 6 bases. The CDR3 contains 12 residues. Germline CDR1 MNHEY, CDR2 SVGAGI. The ends were cut back, 7 bases at V and 6 bases at J, with 11 bases in the middle.

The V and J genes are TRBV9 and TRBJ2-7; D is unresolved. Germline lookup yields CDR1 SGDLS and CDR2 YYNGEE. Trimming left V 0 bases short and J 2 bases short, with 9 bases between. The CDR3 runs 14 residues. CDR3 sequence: CASSVGVPPYEQYF. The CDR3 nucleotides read TGTGCCAGCAGCGTAGGGGTCCCTCCCTACGAGCAGTACTTC.

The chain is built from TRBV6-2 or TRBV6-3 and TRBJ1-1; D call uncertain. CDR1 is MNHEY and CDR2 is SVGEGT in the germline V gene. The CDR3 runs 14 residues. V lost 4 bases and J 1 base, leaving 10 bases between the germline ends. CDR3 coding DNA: TGTGCCAGCAGTTCCAAGCCCTCGAACACTGAAGCTTTCTTT. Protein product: CASSSKPSNTEAFF.

The CDR3 protein is CASSNGRFITGTEAFF. CDR3 DNA sequence: TGTGCCAGCAGCAACGGCAGGTTCATCACGGGCACTGAAGCTTTCTTT. This chain connects TRBV11-1 to TRBJ1-1; D not resolved. V gave up 5 bases and J gave up 4 bases, with 20 bases separating them. Germline V gene lookup returns CDR1 SGHAT and CDR2 FQDESV (reference sequence). This CDR3 region has 16 residues.

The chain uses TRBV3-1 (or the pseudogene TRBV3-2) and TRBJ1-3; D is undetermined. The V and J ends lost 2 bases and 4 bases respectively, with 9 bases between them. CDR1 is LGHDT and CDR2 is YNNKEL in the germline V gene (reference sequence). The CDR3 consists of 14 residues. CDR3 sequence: CASSQQVEGNTIYF. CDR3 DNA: TGTGCCAGCAGCCAACAGGTAGAAGGAAACACCATATATTTT.

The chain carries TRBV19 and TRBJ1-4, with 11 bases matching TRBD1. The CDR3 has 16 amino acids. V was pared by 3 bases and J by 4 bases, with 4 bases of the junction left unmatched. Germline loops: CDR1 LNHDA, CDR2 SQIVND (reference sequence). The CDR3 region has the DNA TGTGCCAGTAGTATCGGACAGGGGGCTATTAATGAAAAACTGTTTTTT. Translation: CASSIGQGAINEKLFF.

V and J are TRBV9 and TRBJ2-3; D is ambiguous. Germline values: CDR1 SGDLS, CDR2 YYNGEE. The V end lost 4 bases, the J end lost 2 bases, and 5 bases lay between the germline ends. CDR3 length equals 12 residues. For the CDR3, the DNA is TGTGCCAGCAGCCCTCCCACAGATACGCAGTATTTT. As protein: CASSPPTDTQYF.

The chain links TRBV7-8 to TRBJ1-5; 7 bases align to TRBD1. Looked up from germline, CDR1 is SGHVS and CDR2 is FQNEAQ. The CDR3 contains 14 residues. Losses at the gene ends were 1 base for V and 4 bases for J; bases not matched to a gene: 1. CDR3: CASSLGGQNQPQHF. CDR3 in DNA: TGTGCCAGCAGCTTAGGGGGACAGAATCAGCCCCAGCATTTT.

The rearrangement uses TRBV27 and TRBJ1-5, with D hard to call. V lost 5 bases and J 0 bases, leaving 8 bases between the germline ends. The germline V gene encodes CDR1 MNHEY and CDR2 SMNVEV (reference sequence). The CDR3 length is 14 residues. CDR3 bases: TGTGCCAGCAGTGACGGGGATAGCAATCAGCCCCAGCATTTT. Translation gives CASSDGDSNQPQHF.

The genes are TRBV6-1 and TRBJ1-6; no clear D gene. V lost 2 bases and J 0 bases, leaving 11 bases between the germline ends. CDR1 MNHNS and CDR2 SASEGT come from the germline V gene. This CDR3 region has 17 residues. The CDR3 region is CASSEKRSSSYNSPLHF. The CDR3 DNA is TGTGCCAGCAGTGAAAAGAGAAGCAGCTCCTATAATTCACCCCTCCACTTT.

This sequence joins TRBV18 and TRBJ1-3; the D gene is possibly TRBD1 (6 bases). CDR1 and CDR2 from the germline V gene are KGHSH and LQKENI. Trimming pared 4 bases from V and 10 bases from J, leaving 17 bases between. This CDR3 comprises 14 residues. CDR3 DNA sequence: TGTGCCAGCTCACTCCCGACAGGAAGTCGGACCATATATTTT. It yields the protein CASSLPTGSRTIYF.

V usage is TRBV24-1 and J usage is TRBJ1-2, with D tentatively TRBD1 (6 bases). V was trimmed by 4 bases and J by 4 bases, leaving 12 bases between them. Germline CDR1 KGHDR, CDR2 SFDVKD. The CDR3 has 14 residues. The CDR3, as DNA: TGTGCCACCAGTGACCCGACAGGCAGCTATGGCTACACCTTC. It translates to CATSDPTGSYGYTF.

DNA for the CDR3: TGTGCCAGTAGTCTATTGGGGGACCGACAGGGAGAGACCCAGTACTTC. Its protein product is CASSLLGDRQGETQYF. V is TRBV19 and J is TRBJ2-5, with TRBD1 matching 7 bases. This CDR3 has 16 residues. Germline values: CDR1 LNHDA, CDR2 SQIVND (reference sequence). V was clipped by 5 bases and J by 4 bases; unmatched bases: 13.

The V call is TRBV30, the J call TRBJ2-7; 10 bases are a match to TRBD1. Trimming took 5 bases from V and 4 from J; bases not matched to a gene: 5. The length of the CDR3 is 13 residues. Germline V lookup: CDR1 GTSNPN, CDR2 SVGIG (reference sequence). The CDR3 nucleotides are TGTGCCTGGGAGGGACAGGGGCGATACGAGCAGTACTTC. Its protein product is CAWEGQGRYEQYF.